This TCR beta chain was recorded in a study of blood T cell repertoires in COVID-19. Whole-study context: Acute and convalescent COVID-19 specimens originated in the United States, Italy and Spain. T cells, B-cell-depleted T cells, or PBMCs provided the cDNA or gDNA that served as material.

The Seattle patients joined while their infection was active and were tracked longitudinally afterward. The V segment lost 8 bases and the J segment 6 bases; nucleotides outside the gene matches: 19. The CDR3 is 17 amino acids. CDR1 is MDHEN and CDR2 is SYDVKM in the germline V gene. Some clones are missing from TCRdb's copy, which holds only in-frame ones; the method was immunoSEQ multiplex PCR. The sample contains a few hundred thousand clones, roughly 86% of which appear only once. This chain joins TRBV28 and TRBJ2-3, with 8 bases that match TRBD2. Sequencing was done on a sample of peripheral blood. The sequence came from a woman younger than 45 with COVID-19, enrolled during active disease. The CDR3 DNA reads TGTGCCAGCTCCCTAAAAGCGGGGGAAGGCGTTTGGGATACGCAGTATTTT. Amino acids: CASSLKAGEGVWDTQYF.